These T cell receptor beta chains were read from a single sample in a study of cytomegalovirus exposure and HLA in healthy donors. The assay was immunoSEQ multiplex PCR, and TCRdb's table has in-frame clones only and misses some. The repertoire table contains approximately 110,000 clones. Sequenced: PBMCs. These receptors were obtained from a man aged 18 to 29 in good health and CMV-seronegative. Both conserved end residues are part of each CDR3. Each record gives: D gene, V gene, J gene, CDR3 length, CDR3 protein, CDR3 DNA. D genes are given only for firm matches.

>.|TRBV9|TRBJ1-2|17
CASSVRSGAELGYGYTF
TGTGCCAGCAGCGTACGGAGTGGGGCTGAGTTAGGCTATGGCTACACCTTC
>TRBD1|TRBV11-3|TRBJ1-1|14
CASSPGVTGAEAFF
TGTGCCAGCAGCCCAGGAGTGACAGGGGCCGAAGCTTTCTTT
>.|TRBV30|TRBJ1-2|14
CAWSLDRLNYGYTF
TGTGCCTGGAGTTTAGACCGACTAAACTATGGCTACACCTTC
>TRBD1|TRBV9|TRBJ1-1|13
CASSPLRDREAFF
TGTGCCAGCTCCCCACTCCGGGACAGGGAAGCTTTCTTT
>.|TRBV30|TRBJ1-6|15
CAWRGLSSYNSPLHF
TGTGCCTGGAGGGGACTGAGCTCCTATAATTCACCCCTCCACTTT
>.|TRBV18|TRBJ1-1|16
CASSPLGGLENTEAFF
TGTGCCAGCTCACCCTTAGGAGGCCTCGAGAACACTGAAGCTTTCTTT
>TRBD1|TRBV6-5|TRBJ1-1|14
CASSAQTGRTEAFF
TGTGCCAGCAGTGCCCAGACAGGGAGGACTGAAGCTTTCTTT
>.|TRBV6-6|TRBJ2-7|14
CASSPDGRSYEQYF
TGTGCCAGCAGCCCCGATGGGAGATCCTACGAGCAGTACTTC
>.|TRBV7-9|TRBJ1-1|15
CASSRRDLGNSEAFF
TGTGCCAGCAGCCGGAGGGACCTCGGTAATAGTGAAGCTTTCTTT
>TRBD2|TRBV2|TRBJ2-7|15
CASGRGAGAFYEQYF
TGTGCCAGCGGCCGGGGAGCGGGGGCCTTTTACGAGCAGTACTTC
>.|TRBV9|TRBJ1-5|14
CARPDSIGNQPQHF
TGTGCCCGACCGGACAGTATTGGAAATCAGCCCCAGCATTTT